These T cell receptor beta chains were read from a single sample in a study of metastatic and nonmetastatic thyroid tumors. Using MiXCR, TCRdb reanalyzed the PCR reads. The sample records some 69,000 clones, approximately 14% being singletons. The sample taken for sequencing was blood. These receptors all stem from a male donor with papillary thyroid cancer or a benign thyroid nodule (not recorded which). Some clones in this sample may be carry-over from other donors' samples. The CDR3 runs from the conserved cysteine through the conserved F or W. The D gene is left open where the match is weak. Size tells how often a clone was seen (once, few, many) or the class of an expanded clone, and some rows leave it out.

D,size,J,V,CDR3,DNA
.,many,TRBJ2-1,TRBV7-2,CASTQDSPGDNEQFF,TGTGCCAGCACCCAAGACTCCCCCGGCGACAATGAGCAGTTCTTC
TRBD2,many,TRBJ2-2,TRBV30,CAWSASSGRAGELFF,TGTGCCTGGAGTGCTTCTAGCGGGAGGGCCGGGGAGCTGTTTTTT
TRBD1,.,TRBJ1-2,TRBV28,CATGTWGGQGVLWGYTF,TGTGCCACCGGAACTTGGGGGGGACAGGGGGTACTGTGGGGCTACACCTTC
.,.,TRBJ2-3,TRBV3-1,CASSRGFMVETDTQYF,TGTGCCAGCAGCCGTGGTTTTATGGTTGAGACAGATACGCAGTATTTT
.,many,TRBJ1-2,TRBV2,CASSEPIYGYTF,TGTGCCAGCAGTGAGCCAATTTATGGCTACACCTTC
TRBD2,.,TRBJ2-1,TRBV20-1,CSARDGTSGFPEQFF,TGCAGTGCTAGAGATGGGACTAGCGGTTTCCCGGAGCAGTTCTTC
.,many,TRBJ2-3,TRBV9,CASSVVTDTQYF,TGTGCCAGCAGCGTAGTCACAGATACGCAGTATTTT
.,.,TRBJ1-2,TRBV7-2,CASSPPSRDGGYTF,TGTGCCAGCAGCCCACCCTCCAGGGACGGTGGCTACACATTC
.,many,TRBJ2-7,TRBV5-1,CASRPADFAYEQYF,TGCGCCAGCAGACCGGCGGACTTCGCCTACGAGCAGTACTTC
.,many,TRBJ2-1,TRBV6-5,CASSYGGEQFF,TGTGCCAGCAGTTATGGGGGTGAGCAGTTCTTC
TRBD1,many,TRBJ2-2,TRBV28,CASSSRTGDGELFF,TGTGCCAGCAGTTCAAGGACAGGGGACGGGGAGCTGTTTTTT